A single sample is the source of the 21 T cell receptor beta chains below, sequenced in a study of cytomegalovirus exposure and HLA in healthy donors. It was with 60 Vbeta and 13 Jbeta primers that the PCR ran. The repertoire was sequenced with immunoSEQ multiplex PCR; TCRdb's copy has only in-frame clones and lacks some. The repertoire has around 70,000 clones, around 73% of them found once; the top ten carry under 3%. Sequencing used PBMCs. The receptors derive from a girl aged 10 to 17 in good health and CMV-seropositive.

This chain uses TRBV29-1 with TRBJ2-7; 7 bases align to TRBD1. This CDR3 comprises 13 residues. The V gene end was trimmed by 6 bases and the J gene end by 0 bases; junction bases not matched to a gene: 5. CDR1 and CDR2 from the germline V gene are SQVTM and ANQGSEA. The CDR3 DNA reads TGCAGCGTGGCCGGGACAGACTCCTACGAGCAGTACTTC. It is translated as CSVAGTDSYEQYF.

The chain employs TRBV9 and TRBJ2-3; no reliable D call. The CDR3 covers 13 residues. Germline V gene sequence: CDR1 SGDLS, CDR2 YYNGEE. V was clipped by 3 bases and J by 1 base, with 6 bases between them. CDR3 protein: CASSGSGTDTQYF. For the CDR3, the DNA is TGTGCCAGCAGCGGTTCCGGCACAGATACGCAGTATTTT.

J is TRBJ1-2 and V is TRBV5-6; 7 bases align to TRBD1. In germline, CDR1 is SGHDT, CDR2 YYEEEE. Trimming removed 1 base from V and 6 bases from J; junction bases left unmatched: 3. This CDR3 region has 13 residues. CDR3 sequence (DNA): TGTGCCAGCAGCTTGAGGCAGGGGGATGGCTACACCTTC. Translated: CASSLRQGDGYTF.

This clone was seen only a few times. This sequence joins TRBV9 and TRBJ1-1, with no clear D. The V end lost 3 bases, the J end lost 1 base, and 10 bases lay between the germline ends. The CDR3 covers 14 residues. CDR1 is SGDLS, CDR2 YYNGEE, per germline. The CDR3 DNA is TGTGCCAGCAGCGCACAGCACCAGAACACTGAAGCTTTCTTT. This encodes CASSAQHQNTEAFF.

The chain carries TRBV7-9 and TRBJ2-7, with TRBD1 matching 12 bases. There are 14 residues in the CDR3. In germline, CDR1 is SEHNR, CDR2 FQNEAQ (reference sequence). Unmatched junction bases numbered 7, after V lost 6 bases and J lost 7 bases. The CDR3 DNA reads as TGTGCCAGCAGTACGGGACAGGGGGCGAGTGAGCAGTACTTC. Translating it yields CASSTGQGASEQYF.

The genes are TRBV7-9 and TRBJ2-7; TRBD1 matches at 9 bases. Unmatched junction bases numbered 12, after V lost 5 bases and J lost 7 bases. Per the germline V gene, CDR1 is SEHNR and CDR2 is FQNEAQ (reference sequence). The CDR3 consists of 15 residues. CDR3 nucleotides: TGTGCCAGCAGCATACAGGGGGCAGTCTATAGGGAGCAGTACTTC. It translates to CASSIQGAVYREQYF.

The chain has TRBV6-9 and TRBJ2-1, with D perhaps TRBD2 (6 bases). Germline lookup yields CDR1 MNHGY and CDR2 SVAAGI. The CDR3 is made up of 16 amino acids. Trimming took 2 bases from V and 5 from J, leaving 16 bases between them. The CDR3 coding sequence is TGTGCCAGCAGTTATCCCGTAGCGGAAAAACACAATGAGCAGTTCTTC. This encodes CASSYPVAEKHNEQFF.

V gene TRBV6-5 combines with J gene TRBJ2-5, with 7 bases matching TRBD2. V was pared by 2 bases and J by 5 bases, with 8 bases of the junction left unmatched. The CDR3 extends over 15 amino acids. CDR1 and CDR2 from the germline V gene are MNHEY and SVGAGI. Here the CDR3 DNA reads TGTGCCAGCAGTTACACGGCGGGAGTCCATGAGACCCAGTACTTC. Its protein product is CASSYTAGVHETQYF.

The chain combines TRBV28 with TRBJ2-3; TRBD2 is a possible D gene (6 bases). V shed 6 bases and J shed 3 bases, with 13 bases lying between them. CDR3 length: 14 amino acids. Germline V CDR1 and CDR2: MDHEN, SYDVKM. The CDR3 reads CASSPRTTTDTQYF. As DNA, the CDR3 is TGTGCCAGCAGCCCCCGGACTACGACAGATACGCAGTATTTT.

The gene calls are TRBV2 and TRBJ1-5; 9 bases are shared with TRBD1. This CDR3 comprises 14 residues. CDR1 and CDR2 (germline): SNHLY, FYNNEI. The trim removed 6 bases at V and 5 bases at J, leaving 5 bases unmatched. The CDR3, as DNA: TGTGCCAGCAGGCTTGGGACAGGGCATCAGCCCCAGCATTTT. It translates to CASRLGTGHQPQHF.

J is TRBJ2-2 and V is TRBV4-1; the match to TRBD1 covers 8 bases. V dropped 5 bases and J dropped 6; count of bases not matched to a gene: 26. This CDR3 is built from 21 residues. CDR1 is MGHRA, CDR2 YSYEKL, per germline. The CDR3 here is CASSRGGASSAGTGVPGELFF. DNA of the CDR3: TGCGCCAGCAGCAGAGGGGGTGCTTCGTCTGCCGGGACAGGCGTCCCCGGGGAGCTGTTTTTT.

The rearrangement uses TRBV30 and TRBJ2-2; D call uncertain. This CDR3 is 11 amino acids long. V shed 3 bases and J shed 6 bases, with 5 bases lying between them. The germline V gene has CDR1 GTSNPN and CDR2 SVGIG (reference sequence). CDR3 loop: CAWRSSGELFF. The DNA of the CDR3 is TGTGCCTGGAGGTCTTCCGGGGAGCTGTTTTTT. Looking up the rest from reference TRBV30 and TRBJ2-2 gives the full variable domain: SQTIHQWPATLVQPVGSPLSLECTVEGTSNPNLYWYRQAAGRGLQLLFYSVGIGQISSEVPQNLSASRPQDRQFILSSKKLLLSDSGFYLCAWRSSGELFFGEGSRLTVL.

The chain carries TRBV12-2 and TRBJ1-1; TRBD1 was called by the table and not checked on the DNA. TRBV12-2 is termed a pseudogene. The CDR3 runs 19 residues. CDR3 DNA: TGTGCAAGTCGCTTAGCGCCTGGACAGGGCCCCCAAATGAACACTGAAGCTTTCTTT. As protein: CASRLAPGQGPQMNTEAFF.

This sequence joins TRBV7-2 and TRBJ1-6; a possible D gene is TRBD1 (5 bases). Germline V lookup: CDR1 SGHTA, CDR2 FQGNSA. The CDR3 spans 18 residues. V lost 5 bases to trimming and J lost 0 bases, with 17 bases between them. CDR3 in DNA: TGTGCCAGCAGCCCCGGGGGTGGGGTGAGCTCCTATAATTCACCCCTCCACTTT. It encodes CASSPGGGVSSYNSPLHF.

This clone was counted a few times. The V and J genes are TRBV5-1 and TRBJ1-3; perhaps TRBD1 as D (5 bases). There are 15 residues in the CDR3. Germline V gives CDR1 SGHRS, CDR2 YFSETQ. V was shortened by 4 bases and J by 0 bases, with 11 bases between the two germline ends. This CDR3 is CASSGTGDSGNTIYF. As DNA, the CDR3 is TGCGCCAGCAGCGGGACGGGGGACTCTGGAAACACCATATATTTT. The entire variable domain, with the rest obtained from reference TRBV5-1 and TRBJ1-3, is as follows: KAGVTQTPRYLIKTRGQQVTLSCSPISGHRSVSWYQQTPGQGLQFLFEYFSETQRNKGNFPGRFSGRQFSNSRSEMNVSTLELGDSALYLCASSGTGDSGNTIYFGEGSWLTVV.

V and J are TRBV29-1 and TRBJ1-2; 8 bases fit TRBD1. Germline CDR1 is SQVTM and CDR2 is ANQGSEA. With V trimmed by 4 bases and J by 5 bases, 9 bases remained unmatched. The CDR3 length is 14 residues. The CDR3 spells CSVATGDRWYGYTF. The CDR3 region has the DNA TGCAGCGTTGCAACCGGGGACAGGTGGTATGGCTACACCTTC.

DNA for the CDR3: TGTGCCAGCTCCGAAGGGAGGTCCAGCACAGATACGCAGTATTTT. The encoded protein is CASSEGRSSTDTQYF. The J gene is TRBJ2-3, the V gene TRBV18; D perhaps matches TRBD2 (6 bases). The germline gives CDR1 KGHSH, CDR2 LQKENI. The CDR3 totals 15 residues. V shed 6 bases and J shed 0 bases, with 13 bases lying between them. Looking up the rest from reference TRBV18 and TRBJ2-3 gives the full variable domain: NAGVMQNPRHLVRRRGQEARLRCSPMKGHSHVYWYRQLPEEGLKFMVYLQKENIIDESGMPKERFSAEFPKEGPSILRIQQVVRGDSAAYFCASSEGRSSTDTQYFGPGTRLTVL.

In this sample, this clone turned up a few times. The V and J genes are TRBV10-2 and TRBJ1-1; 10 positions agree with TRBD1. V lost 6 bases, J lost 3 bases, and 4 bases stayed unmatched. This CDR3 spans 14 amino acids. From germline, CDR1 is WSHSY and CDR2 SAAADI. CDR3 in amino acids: CASRGGTGDTEAFF. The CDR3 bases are TGCGCCAGCAGAGGAGGGACAGGGGACACTGAAGCTTTCTTT.

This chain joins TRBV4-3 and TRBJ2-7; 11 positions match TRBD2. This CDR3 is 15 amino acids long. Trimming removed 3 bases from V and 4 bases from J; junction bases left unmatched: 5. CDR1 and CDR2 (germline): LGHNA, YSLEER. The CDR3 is CASSQGLAEGYEQYF. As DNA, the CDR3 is TGCGCCAGCAGCCAGGGACTAGCGGAGGGGTACGAGCAGTACTTC.

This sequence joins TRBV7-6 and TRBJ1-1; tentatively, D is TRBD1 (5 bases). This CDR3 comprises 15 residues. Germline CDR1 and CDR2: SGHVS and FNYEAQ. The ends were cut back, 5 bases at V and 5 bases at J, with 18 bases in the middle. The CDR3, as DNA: TGTGCCAGCAGCCCAGGGTCAGGCGGGGGAACTGAAGCTTTCTTT. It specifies CASSPGSGGGTEAFF. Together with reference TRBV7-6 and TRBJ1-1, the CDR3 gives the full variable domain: GAGVSQSPRYKVTKRGQDVALRCDPISGHVSLYWYRQALGQGPEFLTYFNYEAQQDKSGLPNDRFSAERPEGSISTLTIQRTEQRDSAMYRCASSPGSGGGTEAFFGQGTRLTVV.

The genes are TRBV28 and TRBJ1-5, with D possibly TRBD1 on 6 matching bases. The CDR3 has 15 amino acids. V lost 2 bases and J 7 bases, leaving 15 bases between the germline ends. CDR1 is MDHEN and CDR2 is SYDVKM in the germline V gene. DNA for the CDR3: TGTGCCAGCAGTTTAGGCAGGGGAGGGGAGCAGCCCCAGCATTTT. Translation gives CASSLGRGGEQPQHF.